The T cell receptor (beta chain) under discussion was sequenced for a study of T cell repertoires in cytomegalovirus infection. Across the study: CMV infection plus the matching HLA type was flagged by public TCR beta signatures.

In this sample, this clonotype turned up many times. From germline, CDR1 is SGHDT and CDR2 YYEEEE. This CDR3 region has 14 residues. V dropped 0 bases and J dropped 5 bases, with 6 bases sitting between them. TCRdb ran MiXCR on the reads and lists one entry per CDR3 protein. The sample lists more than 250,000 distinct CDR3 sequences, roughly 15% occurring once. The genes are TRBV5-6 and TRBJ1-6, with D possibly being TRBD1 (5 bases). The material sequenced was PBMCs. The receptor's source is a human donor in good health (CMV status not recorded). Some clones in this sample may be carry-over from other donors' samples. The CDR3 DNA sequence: TGTGCCAGCAGCTTGGGACAGAATAATTCACCCCTCCACTTT. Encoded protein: CASSLGQNNSPLHF.